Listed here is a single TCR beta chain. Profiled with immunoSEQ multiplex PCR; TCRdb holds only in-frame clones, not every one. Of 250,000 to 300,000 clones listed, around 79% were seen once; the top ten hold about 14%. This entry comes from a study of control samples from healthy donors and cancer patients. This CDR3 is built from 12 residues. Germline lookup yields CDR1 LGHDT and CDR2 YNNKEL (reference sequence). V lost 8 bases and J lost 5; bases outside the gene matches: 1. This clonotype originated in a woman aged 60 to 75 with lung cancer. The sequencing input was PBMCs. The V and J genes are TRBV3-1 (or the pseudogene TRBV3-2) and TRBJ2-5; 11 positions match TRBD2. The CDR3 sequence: CASSSGGETQYF. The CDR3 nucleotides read TGTGCCAGCTCTAGCGGGGGGGAGACCCAGTACTTC.